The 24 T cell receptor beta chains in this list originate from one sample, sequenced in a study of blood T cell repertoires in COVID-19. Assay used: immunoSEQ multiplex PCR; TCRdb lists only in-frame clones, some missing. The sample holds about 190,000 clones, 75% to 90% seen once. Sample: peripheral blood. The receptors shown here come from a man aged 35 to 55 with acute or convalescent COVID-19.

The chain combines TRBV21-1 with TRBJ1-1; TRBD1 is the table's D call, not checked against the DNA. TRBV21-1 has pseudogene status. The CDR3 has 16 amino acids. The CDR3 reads CASSKLGTGWWTEAFF. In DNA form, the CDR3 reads TGTGCCAGCAGCAAATTAGGGACAGGGTGGTGGACTGAAGCTTTCTTT.

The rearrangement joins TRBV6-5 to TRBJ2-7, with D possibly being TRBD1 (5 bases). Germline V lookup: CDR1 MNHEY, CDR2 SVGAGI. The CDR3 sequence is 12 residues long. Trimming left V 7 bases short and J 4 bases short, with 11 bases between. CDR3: CASTDSLYEQYF. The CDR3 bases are TGTGCCAGCACCGACAGTCTGTACGAGCAGTACTTC.

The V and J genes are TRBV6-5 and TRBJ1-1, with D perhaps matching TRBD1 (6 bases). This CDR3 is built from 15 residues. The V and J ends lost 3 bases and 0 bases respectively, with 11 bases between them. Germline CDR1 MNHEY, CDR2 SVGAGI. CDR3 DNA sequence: TGTGCCAGCAGTTATATAGGACAGATGAACACTGAAGCTTTCTTT. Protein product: CASSYIGQMNTEAFF.

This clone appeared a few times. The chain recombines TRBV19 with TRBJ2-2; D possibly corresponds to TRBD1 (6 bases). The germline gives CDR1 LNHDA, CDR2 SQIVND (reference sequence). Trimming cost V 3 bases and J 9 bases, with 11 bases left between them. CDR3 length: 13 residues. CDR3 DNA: TGTGCCAGTAGTATGGGCAGGGGCCGGGAGCTGTTTTTT. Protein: CASSMGRGRELFF.

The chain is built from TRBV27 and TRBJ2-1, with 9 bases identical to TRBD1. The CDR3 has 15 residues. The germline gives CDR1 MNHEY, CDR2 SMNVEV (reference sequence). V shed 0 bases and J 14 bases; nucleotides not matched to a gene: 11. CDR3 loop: CASSLSGRPGQGEFF. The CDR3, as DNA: TGTGCCAGCAGTTTATCGGGGAGACCGGGACAGGGAGAGTTCTTC.

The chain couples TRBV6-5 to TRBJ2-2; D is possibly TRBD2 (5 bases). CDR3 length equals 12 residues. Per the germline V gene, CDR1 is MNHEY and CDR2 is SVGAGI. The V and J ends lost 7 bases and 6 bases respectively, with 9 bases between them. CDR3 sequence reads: CASKGVAGELFF. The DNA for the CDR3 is TGTGCCAGCAAGGGAGTTGCCGGGGAGCTGTTTTTT.

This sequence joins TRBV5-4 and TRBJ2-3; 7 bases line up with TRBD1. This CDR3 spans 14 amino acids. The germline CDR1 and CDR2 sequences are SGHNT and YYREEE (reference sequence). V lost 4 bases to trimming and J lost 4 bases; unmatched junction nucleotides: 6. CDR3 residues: CASSPRTGPDTQYF. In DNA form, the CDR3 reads TGTGCCAGCAGCCCGAGGACAGGACCAGATACGCAGTATTTT.

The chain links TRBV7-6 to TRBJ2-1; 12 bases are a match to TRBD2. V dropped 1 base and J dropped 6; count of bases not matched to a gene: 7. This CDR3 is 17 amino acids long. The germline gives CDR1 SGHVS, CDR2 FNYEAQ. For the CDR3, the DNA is TGTGCCAGCAGCTTAGGTCGACTAGCGGGGGTATTCAATGAGCAGTTCTTC. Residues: CASSLGRLAGVFNEQFF.

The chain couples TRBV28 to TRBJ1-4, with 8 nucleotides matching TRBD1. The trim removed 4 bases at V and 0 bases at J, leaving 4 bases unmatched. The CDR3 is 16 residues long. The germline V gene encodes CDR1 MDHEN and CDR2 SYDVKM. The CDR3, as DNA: TGTGCCAGCAGTTCGGGACAGGCGACAACTAATGAAAAACTGTTTTTT. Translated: CASSSGQATTNEKLFF.

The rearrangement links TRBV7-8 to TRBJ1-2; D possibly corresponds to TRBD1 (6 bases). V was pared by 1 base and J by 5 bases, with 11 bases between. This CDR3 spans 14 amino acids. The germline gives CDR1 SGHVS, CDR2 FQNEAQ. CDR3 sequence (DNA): TGTGCCAGCAGCTTAGACGGCCAGGGGTATGGCTACACCTTC. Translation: CASSLDGQGYGYTF.

CDR3: CASSRGQANTEAFF. CDR3 in DNA: TGTGCCAGCAGCCGGGGACAAGCGAACACTGAAGCTTTCTTT. V usage is TRBV5-4 and J usage is TRBJ1-1, with D possibly TRBD1 on 6 matching bases. The CDR3 runs 14 residues. V was pared by 4 bases and J by 1 base, with 11 bases between. CDR1 is SGHNT, CDR2 YYREEE, per germline (reference sequence).

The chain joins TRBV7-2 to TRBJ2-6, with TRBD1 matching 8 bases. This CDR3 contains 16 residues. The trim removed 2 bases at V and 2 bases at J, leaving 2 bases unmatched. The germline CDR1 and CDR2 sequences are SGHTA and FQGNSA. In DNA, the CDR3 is TGTGCCAGCAGCTTATCGACAGGGGCTGGGGCCAACGTCCTGACTTTC. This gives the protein CASSLSTGAGANVLTF.

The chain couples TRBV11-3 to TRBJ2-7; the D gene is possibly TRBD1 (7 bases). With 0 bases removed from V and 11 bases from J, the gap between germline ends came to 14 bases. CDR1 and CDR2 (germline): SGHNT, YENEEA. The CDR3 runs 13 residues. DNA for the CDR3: TGTGCCAGCAGCTTAGATCAGGGGGGCAGTAAGTACTTC. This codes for CASSLDQGGSKYF.

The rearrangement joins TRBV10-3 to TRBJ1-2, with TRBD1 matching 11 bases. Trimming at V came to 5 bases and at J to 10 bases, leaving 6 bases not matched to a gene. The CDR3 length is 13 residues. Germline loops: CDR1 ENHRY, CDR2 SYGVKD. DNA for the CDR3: TGTGCCATCAGTTCGGGACAGGGGGTATACTACACCTTC. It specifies CAISSGQGVYYTF.

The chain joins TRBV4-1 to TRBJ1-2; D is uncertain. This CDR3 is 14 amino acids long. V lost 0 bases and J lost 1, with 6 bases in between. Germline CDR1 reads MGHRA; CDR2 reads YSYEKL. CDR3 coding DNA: TGCGCCAGCAGCCAAGAAACGGTTAACTATGGCTACACCTTC. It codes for CASSQETVNYGYTF.

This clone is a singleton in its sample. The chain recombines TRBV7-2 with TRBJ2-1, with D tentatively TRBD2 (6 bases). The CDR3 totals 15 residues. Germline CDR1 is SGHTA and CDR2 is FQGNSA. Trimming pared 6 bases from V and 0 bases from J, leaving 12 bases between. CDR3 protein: CASRPGTGSYNEQFF. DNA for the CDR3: TGTGCCAGCAGACCCGGGACTGGCTCCTACAATGAGCAGTTCTTC. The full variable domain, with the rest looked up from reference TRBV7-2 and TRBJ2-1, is GAGVSQSPSNKVTEKGKDVELRCDPISGHTALYWYRQSLGQGLEFLIYFQGNSAPDKSGLPSDRFSAERTGGSVSTLTIQRTQQEDSAVYLCASRPGTGSYNEQFFGPGTRLTVL.

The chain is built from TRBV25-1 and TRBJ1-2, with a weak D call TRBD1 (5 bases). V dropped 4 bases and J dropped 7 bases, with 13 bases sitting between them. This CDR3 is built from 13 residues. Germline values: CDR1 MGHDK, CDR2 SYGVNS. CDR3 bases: TGTGCCAGCAGTGCAACTCCAGGGATTGGCTACACCTTC. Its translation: CASSATPGIGYTF.

The DNA of the CDR3 is TGTGCCAGCAGATCAGGGGGCTCGGTAGATACGCAGTATTTT. It translates to CASRSGGSVDTQYF. The chain joins TRBV6-5 to TRBJ2-3, with 8 bases lining up with TRBD1. The germline CDR1 and CDR2 sequences are MNHEY and SVGAGI. Trimming cost V 6 bases and J 5 bases; bases outside gene matches: 7. This CDR3 is built from 14 residues.

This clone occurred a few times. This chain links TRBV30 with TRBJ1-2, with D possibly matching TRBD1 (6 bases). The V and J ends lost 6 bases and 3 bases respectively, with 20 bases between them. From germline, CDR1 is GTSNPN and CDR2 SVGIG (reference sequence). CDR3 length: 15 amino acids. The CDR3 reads CACPPQGNAYYGYTF. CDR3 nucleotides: TGTGCCTGTCCTCCCCAGGGGAATGCGTACTATGGCTACACCTTC. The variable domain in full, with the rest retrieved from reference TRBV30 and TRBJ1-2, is SQTIHQWPATLVQPVGSPLSLECTVEGTSNPNLYWYRQAAGRGLQLLFYSVGIGQISSEVPQNLSASRPQDRQFILSSKKLLLSDSGFYLCACPPQGNAYYGYTFGSGTRLTVV.

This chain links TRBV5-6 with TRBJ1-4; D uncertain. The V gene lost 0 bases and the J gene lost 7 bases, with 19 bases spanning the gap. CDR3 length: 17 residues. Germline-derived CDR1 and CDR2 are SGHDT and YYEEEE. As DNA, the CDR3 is TGTGCCAGCAGCTTGGGCTCGCTGGCTTTTTGGAGTGAAAAACTGTTTTTT. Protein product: CASSLGSLAFWSEKLFF.

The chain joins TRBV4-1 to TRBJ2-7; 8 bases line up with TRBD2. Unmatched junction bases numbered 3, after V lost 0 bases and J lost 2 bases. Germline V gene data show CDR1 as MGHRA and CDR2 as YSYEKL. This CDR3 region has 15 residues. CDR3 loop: CASSQEEAGAYEQYF. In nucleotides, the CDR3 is TGCGCCAGCAGCCAAGAGGAAGCGGGGGCCTACGAGCAGTACTTC.

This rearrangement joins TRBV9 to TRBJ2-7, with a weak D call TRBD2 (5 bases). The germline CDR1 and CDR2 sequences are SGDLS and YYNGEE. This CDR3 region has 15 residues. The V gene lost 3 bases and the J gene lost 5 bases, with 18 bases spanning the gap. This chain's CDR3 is CASSERTPLGNEQYF. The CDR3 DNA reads TGTGCCAGCAGCGAGAGGACCCCCCTCGGGAACGAGCAGTACTTC. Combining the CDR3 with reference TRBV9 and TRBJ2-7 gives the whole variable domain DSGVTQTPKHLITATGQRVTLRCSPRSGDLSVYWYQQSLDQGLQFLIQYYNGEERAKGNILERFSAQQFPDLHSELNLSSLELGDSALYFCASSERTPLGNEQYFGPGTRLTVT.

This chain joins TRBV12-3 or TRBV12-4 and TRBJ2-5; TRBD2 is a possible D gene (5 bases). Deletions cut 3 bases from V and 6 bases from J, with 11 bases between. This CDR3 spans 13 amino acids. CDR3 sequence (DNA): TGTGCCAGCAGTTTGATGGTCGGGAAGACCCAGTACTTC. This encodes CASSLMVGKTQYF.

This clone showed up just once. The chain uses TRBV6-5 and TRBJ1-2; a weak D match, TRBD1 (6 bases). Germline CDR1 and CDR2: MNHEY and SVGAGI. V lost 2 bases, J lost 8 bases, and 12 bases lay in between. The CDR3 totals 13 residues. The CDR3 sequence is CASSYGTSEGYTF. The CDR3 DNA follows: TGTGCCAGCAGTTACGGGACATCGGAGGGCTACACCTTC.